This T cell receptor (beta chain) was found in a study of blood T cells in healthy people across ages. At the level of the study: When template switching was applied, about one barcoded beta molecule was captured per two T cells.

Isolation recovered at least 7 million PBMCs from every sample. Combining a sample-barcoded 5' primer with a J-beta primer mix, a second PCR ran for roughly 6 to 12 cycles. TCRdb reprocessed the 5' RACE reads via MiXCR and lists one record per CDR3 protein. The sample consists of 650,000 to 1,000,000 distinct CDR3 sequences, approximately 35% of them appearing once. Findings and limits, study-wide: Estimates drawn from one million T cells were deemed to understate diversity.

The V gene's germline CDR1 is SEHNR and CDR2 FQNEAQ (reference sequence). After removal of 5 bases from V and 8 bases from J, the junction contained 15 bases not matched to a gene. The CDR3 runs to 16 residues. In this sample, this clonotype turned up a few times. No antigen is known for it. This receptor was identified in a man younger than 35 in good health. The material sequenced was blood. V usage is TRBV7-9 and J usage is TRBJ1-2; 9 bases line up with TRBD1. Here the CDR3 DNA reads TGTGCCAGCAGCCCCCACGGGGGACAGGGACTGCAGGGCTACACCTTC. Protein sequence: CASSPHGGQGLQGYTF.